Following are 15 T cell receptor beta chains from one sample sequenced in a study of T cell responses to AZD1222 COVID-19 vaccine. The method was immunoSEQ multiplex PCR; TCRdb's version includes in-frame clones alone and lacks a portion of them. The sample shows approximately 92,000 clones, about 90% of them seen only once. Sample: peripheral blood, taken on day 0 of AZD1222 vaccination. Receptors originate from an adult in good health.

The chain uses TRBV6-1 and TRBJ1-2, with D tentatively TRBD1 (5 bases). CDR1 is MNHNS, CDR2 SASEGT, per germline. CDR3 size: 14 residues. V dropped 3 bases and J dropped 5 bases, with 13 bases sitting between them. CDR3 sequence: CASSDIAGQYGYTF. CDR3 bases: TGTGCCAGCAGTGATATCGCAGGGCAATATGGCTACACCTTC.

The J gene is TRBJ2-1, the V gene TRBV10-2; 7 nucleotides align to TRBD2. Germline CDR1 and CDR2: WSHSY and SAAADI. The CDR3 totals 16 residues. The V gene end was trimmed by 6 bases and the J gene end by 5 bases; junction bases not matched to a gene: 13. The CDR3 spells CASRPTSLAENNEQFF. For the CDR3, the DNA is TGCGCCAGCAGACCTACTAGCCTAGCGGAGAACAATGAGCAGTTCTTC.

This chain connects TRBV4-2 to TRBJ1-3; D is uncertain. The V gene lost 0 bases and the J gene lost 4 bases, with 10 bases spanning the gap. Germline CDR1 LGHNA, CDR2 YNFKEQ. CDR3 size: 15 residues. The CDR3 is CASSQEDLKGNTIYF. CDR3 coding DNA: TGTGCCAGCAGCCAAGAGGACCTTAAAGGAAACACCATATATTTT.

The chain's CDR3 is CAISEPTGSTDTQYF. The CDR3 DNA follows: TGTGCCATCAGTGAACCCACAGGAAGCACAGATACGCAGTATTTT. The chain has TRBV10-3 and TRBJ2-3, with a tentative D call TRBD1 (5 bases). The germline V gene has CDR1 ENHRY and CDR2 SYGVKD. CDR3 length: 15 residues. V lost 3 bases, J lost 0 bases, and 10 bases lay in between.

The CDR3 DNA is TGTGCCAGCAGCTTGGAAGGGGGGCGAATACCCGAGCAGTACTTC. Encoded protein: CASSLEGGRIPEQYF. The genes are TRBV5-4 and TRBJ2-7; perhaps D is TRBD1 or TRBD2 (6 bases each). Trimming cost V 0 bases and J 6 bases, with 16 bases left between them. There are 15 residues in the CDR3. Per germline, CDR1 SGHNT and CDR2 YYREEE (reference sequence).

The chain joins TRBV7-8 to TRBJ1-4; 9 positions agree with TRBD1. V gave up 4 bases and J gave up 2 bases; unmatched junction bases: 8. The CDR3 is 17 amino acids. Germline V gene sequence: CDR1 SGHVS, CDR2 FQNEAQ. The CDR3 here is CASSSGQGLWTNEKLFF. The CDR3 coding sequence is TGTGCCAGCAGCTCCGGACAGGGGTTATGGACTAATGAAAAACTGTTTTTT.

In its sample, this clone was seen once. The rearrangement links TRBV3-1 (or the pseudogene TRBV3-2) to TRBJ1-1, with TRBD1 identical over 7 bases. Unmatched junction bases numbered 4, after V lost 11 bases and J lost 1 base. The CDR3 sequence is 12 residues long. Germline CDR1 is LGHDT and CDR2 is YNNKEL (reference sequence). CDR3 DNA: TGTGCCGTCCGACAGGGGAACACTGAAGCTTTCTTT. This encodes CAVRQGNTEAFF.

This clone was observed a handful of times. J is TRBJ2-7 and V is TRBV4-1, with a tentative D call TRBD1 (6 bases). The V gene lost 1 base and the J gene lost 2 bases, with 12 bases spanning the gap. This CDR3 is built from 15 residues. Germline V gene data show CDR1 as MGHRA and CDR2 as YSYEKL. CDR3 residues: CASSQGSRQAYEQYF. DNA for the CDR3: TGCGCCAGCAGCCAAGGGTCTCGACAGGCCTACGAGCAGTACTTC.

The chain employs TRBV18 and TRBJ1-6; 11 positions agree with TRBD1. CDR1 and CDR2 from the germline V gene are KGHSH and LQKENI. The CDR3 is 15 amino acids. V gave up 4 bases and J gave up 8 bases; unmatched junction bases: 4. CDR3 in amino acids: CASSLGTGGYSPLHF. The CDR3 bases are TGTGCCAGCTCACTCGGGACAGGGGGTTATTCACCCCTCCACTTT.

Only one count was recorded for this clone. The chain joins TRBV5-1 to TRBJ2-2; no definite D call. The CDR3 covers 13 residues. CDR1 is SGHRS, CDR2 YFSETQ, per germline. The CDR3 protein is CATRRGDTGELFF. Written as DNA, the CDR3 is TGCGCTACCAGACGCGGTGACACCGGGGAGCTGTTTTTT.

The chain combines TRBV28 with TRBJ1-1; D possibly corresponds to TRBD1 (5 bases). This CDR3 has 13 amino acids. Germline V CDR1 and CDR2: MDHEN, SYDVKM. With 6 bases removed from V and 6 bases from J, the gap between germline ends came to 14 bases. CDR3 loop: CASRTPGSPEAFF. In nucleotides, the CDR3 is TGTGCCAGCAGGACCCCAGGGTCGCCTGAAGCTTTCTTT.

J is TRBJ1-1 and V is TRBV5-1, with 8 positions matching TRBD1. Germline CDR1 reads SGHRS; CDR2 reads YFSETQ. Trimming took 4 bases from V and 2 from J; bases not matched to a gene: 7. The length of the CDR3 is 15 residues. The CDR3 loop reads CASSGADRGNTEAFF. CDR3 in DNA: TGCGCCAGCAGCGGAGCCGACAGGGGTAACACTGAAGCTTTCTTT.

The chain carries TRBV7-2 and TRBJ2-7; 9 positions match TRBD1. Germline CDR1 reads SGHTA; CDR2 reads FQGNSA. There are 16 residues in the CDR3. V was pared by 5 bases and J by 3 bases, with 11 bases of the junction left unmatched. Here the CDR3 DNA reads TGTGCCAGCAGCAAGACCGGGACAGGGTATAGCTACGAGCAGTACTTC. This gives the protein CASSKTGTGYSYEQYF.

This clone was counted once. The rearrangement joins TRBV25-1 to TRBJ1-2; possibly TRBD1 for D (6 bases). The ends were cut back, 1 base at V and 7 bases at J, with 10 bases in the middle. CDR3 length equals 13 residues. Germline V gene sequence: CDR1 MGHDK, CDR2 SYGVNS. This chain's CDR3 is CASSEWRGVGYTF. The CDR3 nucleotides read TGTGCCAGCAGTGAATGGAGGGGGGTTGGCTACACCTTC.

This chain joins TRBV18 and TRBJ2-1; weak D call: TRBD1 (6 bases). V was trimmed by 0 bases and J by 6 bases, leaving 9 bases between them. The CDR3 is 14 amino acids. Germline-derived CDR1 and CDR2 are KGHSH and LQKENI. The CDR3 nucleotides are TGTGCCAGCTCACCACCGGGGGCCCCCAATGAGCAGTTCTTC. Protein: CASSPPGAPNEQFF.